The clone carrying this T cell receptor (beta chain) was observed a single time. Mismatch with germline at one junction end may stem from a read error. The entry originates in a study of blood T cell repertoires in COVID-19. Study as a whole: PBMCs, B-cell-depleted T cells, or T cells were the source of the cDNA or gDNA that made up the material.

Using immunoSEQ multiplex PCR, the repertoire was profiled, and TCRdb retains in-frame clones only, with some absent. The sample includes roughly 500,000 clones, around 85% seen only once; the top ten take approximately 3%. The origin of this receptor is a human donor in a cohort sampled during active COVID-19. Sequencing was performed on peripheral blood.

For the CDR3, the DNA is TGTGCTAGCAGCTTAGGTCTAGCGGGAGCTGTCGATGAGCAGTTCTTC. Translated: CASSLGLAGAVDEQFF. This rearrangement joins TRBV7-7 to TRBJ2-1; TRBD2 matches 10 bases. Germline V gene lookup returns CDR1 SSHAT and CDR2 FNYEAQ (reference sequence). CDR3 length equals 16 residues.